These 10 T cell receptor beta chains share one sample of origin, sequenced in a study of CD8+CD57+ T cells in acquired aplastic anemia. Genomic DNA, the template, was used for profiling of the TCR beta VDJ and CDR3. One entry per CDR3 protein, called by TCRdb with MiXCR from the reads. The sample has 86,000 or so distinct CDR3 sequences; over 35% are singletons. The specimen sequenced was sorted CD4+, CD8+, or CD8+CD57+ T cells (not recorded which) from PBMCs. These receptors were collected from a human donor in good health, serving as a control.

V gene TRBV19 combines with J gene TRBJ1-6; perhaps TRBD1 as D (6 bases). Germline V gene lookup returns CDR1 LNHDA and CDR2 SQIVND (reference sequence). The CDR3 is 15 amino acids. V lost 3 bases, J lost 5 bases, and 11 bases lay in between. For the CDR3, the DNA is TGTGCCAGTAGTATTGCAGGGGTCGATAATTCACCCCTCCACTTT. It yields the protein CASSIAGVDNSPLHF.

The V call is TRBV19, the J call TRBJ1-6; D is perhaps TRBD1 (6 bases). V lost 6 bases and J lost 2, with 8 bases in between. The CDR3 totals 14 residues. Germline CDR1 and CDR2: LNHDA and SQIVND (reference sequence). The CDR3 region has the DNA TGTGCCAGTAGGGGGGGCGCCTATAATTCACCCCTCCACTTT. Translating it yields CASRGGAYNSPLHF.

This clonotype was observed many times. CDR3 in amino acids: CASGTGATGELFF. The CDR3 DNA reads as TGTGCCAGTGGGACAGGGGCAACCGGGGAGCTGTTTTTT. This rearrangement joins TRBV7-9 to TRBJ2-2; 10 bases agree with TRBD1. The CDR3 is made up of 13 amino acids. J gave up 5 bases and V 9 bases, and 3 bases lay outside the gene matches. CDR1 is SEHNR, CDR2 FQNEAQ, per germline (reference sequence). Filled out from reference TRBV7-9 and TRBJ2-2, the complete variable domain reads DTGVSQNPRHKITKRGQNVTFRCDPISEHNRLYWYRQTLGQGPEFLTYFQNEAQLEKSRLLSDRFSAERPKGSFSTLEIQRTEQGDSAMYLCASGTGATGELFFGEGSRLTVL.

The chain links TRBV10-3 to TRBJ1-2; a possible D gene is TRBD1 (5 bases). V gave up 4 bases and J gave up 3 bases, with 15 bases separating them. In germline, CDR1 is ENHRY, CDR2 SYGVKD. There are 15 residues in the CDR3. The DNA of the CDR3 is TGTGCCATCAGTGTCCGTGGGGGTGCAGACTATGGCTACACCTTC. Protein product: CAISVRGGADYGYTF.

The J gene is TRBJ1-3, the V gene TRBV25-1; TRBD1 agrees at 9 bases. Per germline, CDR1 MGHDK and CDR2 SYGVNS. CDR3 length: 15 amino acids. Trimming removed 1 base from V and 8 bases from J; junction bases left unmatched: 6. CDR3 bases: TGTGCCAGCAGTGAATCCCTGGGACAGGGAGACACCATATATTTT. Amino acids: CASSESLGQGDTIYF.

The J gene is TRBJ2-2, the V gene TRBV13; D ambiguous. The V end was cut by 1 base, the J end by 6 bases, with 6 bases between. Germline V CDR1 and CDR2: PRHDT, FYEKMQ (reference sequence). CDR3 length equals 13 residues. CDR3 nucleotide sequence: TGTGCCAGCAGCTTAGTGCAGTCCGGGGAGCTGTTTTTT. It is translated as CASSLVQSGELFF.

The V call is TRBV2, the J call TRBJ2-7, with TRBD1 matching over 11 bases. Germline V gives CDR1 SNHLY, CDR2 FYNNEI. The CDR3 is made up of 15 amino acids. Germline trimming cut 4 bases from V and 4 bases from J; bases unmatched to any gene: 6. CDR3 nucleotides: TGTGCCAGCAGTGTCTCCGGGACAGGGGGTTACGAGCAGTACTTC. Translation: CASSVSGTGGYEQYF.

The chain has TRBV2 and TRBJ1-6; tentatively, D is TRBD1 (6 bases). CDR1 and CDR2 (germline): SNHLY, FYNNEI. V shed 1 base and J shed 7 bases, with 8 bases lying between them. This CDR3 comprises 14 residues. The CDR3 loop reads CASSEEGGNSPLHF. The CDR3 nucleotides read TGTGCCAGCAGTGAAGAGGGGGGCAATTCACCCCTCCACTTT.

This clonotype was recorded many times. V and J are TRBV7-9 and TRBJ2-5; D unresolved. Germline CDR1 SEHNR, CDR2 FQNEAQ (reference sequence). CDR3 length equals 15 residues. V lost 1 base, J lost 5 bases, and 14 bases lay in between. The DNA of the CDR3 is TGTGCCAGCAGCTTAGATGAGGATCCAAAGGAGACCCAGTACTTC. Protein product: CASSLDEDPKETQYF.

This clonotype was seen many times. The V and J genes are TRBV7-9 and TRBJ2-1; 7 bases line up with TRBD1. The ends lost 1 base at V and 6 bases at J; junction bases unmatched: 3. The CDR3 length is 14 residues. Per germline, CDR1 SEHNR and CDR2 FQNEAQ (reference sequence). CDR3 loop: CASSLGSGGNEQFF. As DNA, the CDR3 is TGTGCCAGCAGCTTAGGTTCAGGGGGCAATGAGCAGTTCTTC. Based on the CDR3 plus reference TRBV7-9 and TRBJ2-1, the full variable domain is DTGVSQNPRHKITKRGQNVTFRCDPISEHNRLYWYRQTLGQGPEFLTYFQNEAQLEKSRLLSDRFSAERPKGSFSTLEIQRTEQGDSAMYLCASSLGSGGNEQFFGPGTRLTVL.